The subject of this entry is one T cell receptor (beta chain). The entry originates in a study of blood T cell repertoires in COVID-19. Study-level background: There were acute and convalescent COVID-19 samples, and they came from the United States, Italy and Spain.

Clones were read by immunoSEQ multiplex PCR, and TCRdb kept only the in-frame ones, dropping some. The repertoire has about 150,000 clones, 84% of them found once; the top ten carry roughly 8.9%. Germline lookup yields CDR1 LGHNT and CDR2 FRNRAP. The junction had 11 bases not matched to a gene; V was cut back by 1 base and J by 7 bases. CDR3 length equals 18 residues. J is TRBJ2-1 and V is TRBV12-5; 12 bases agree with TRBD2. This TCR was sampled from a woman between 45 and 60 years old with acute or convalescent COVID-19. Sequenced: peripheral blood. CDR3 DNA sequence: TGTGCTAGTGGTTTGGGCCTAGCGGGGGGGCCTTTATCGAATGAGCAGTTCTTC. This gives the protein CASGLGLAGGPLSNEQFF.